Reported below is one T cell receptor beta chain. Here immunoSEQ multiplex PCR was the method, and the copy in TCRdb shows in-frame clones only, minus some. The table lists 260,000 or so clones, around 85% of them singletons. The sample comes from a study of blood T cell repertoires in COVID-19. Turning to the study itself: Sample material is recorded as cDNA or gDNA derived from T cells, B-cell-depleted T cells, or PBMCs.

Per the germline V gene, CDR1 is SGHDN and CDR2 is FVKESK. The length of the CDR3 is 14 residues. Trimming removed 4 bases from V and 6 bases from J; junction bases left unmatched: 5. This sequence joins TRBV14 and TRBJ2-7; 11 positions match TRBD1. The specimen was PBMCs or T cells enriched from blood (not recorded which). This clonotype was obtained from a woman aged 45-65 years who had recovered from COVID-19. The CDR3 coding sequence is TGTGCCAGCAGCCGCGGGACAGGGGGTAGCGAGCAGTACTTC. Protein sequence: CASSRGTGGSEQYF.